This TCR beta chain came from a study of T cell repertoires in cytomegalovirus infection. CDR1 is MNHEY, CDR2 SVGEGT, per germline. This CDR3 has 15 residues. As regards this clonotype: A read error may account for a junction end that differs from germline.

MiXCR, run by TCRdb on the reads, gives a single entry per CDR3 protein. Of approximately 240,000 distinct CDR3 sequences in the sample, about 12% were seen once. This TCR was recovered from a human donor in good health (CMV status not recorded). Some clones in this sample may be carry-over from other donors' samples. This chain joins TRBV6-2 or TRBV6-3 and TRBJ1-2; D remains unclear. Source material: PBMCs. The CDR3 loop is CASSYSPGTGYGHTF. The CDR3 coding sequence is TGTGCCAGCAGCTACTCCCCCGGCACGGGCTATGGCCACACCTTC.